This T cell receptor beta chain came from a study of blood T cells in healthy people across ages. The second PCR ran about 6 to 12 cycles with a sample-barcoded 5' primer and J-beta primers. All cDNA molecules were each tagged by a template-switch adaptor with 12 random nucleotides. Using its own MiXCR run on the 5' RACE reads, TCRdb lists one record per CDR3 protein. This sample has about 640,000 distinct CDR3 sequences; 58% occur once, and the top ten carry approximately 40%. This CDR3 has 17 amino acids. The germline CDR1 and CDR2 sequences are MGHRA and YSYEKL. The V segment lost 4 bases and the J segment 4 bases; nucleotides outside the gene matches: 10. Note on this clonotype: Its antigen is currently unknown.

Study-level results: When set beside aged donors, long-lived donors presented more naive CD4+ cells and higher diversity. Diversity estimates drawn from one million T cells were deemed underestimates.

This clonotype originated in a man aged 55 to 70 in good health. The chain combines TRBV4-1 with TRBJ1-2; 12 bases match TRBD1. The sequenced sample was blood. CDR3 loop: CASSRPGTGGTSYGYTF. CDR3 in DNA: TGCGCCAGCAGCCGCCCCGGGACAGGGGGCACCAGCTATGGCTACACCTTC.